This TCR beta chain emerged from a study of blood T cell repertoires in COVID-19. The wider study: PBMCs, B-cell-depleted T cells, or T cells were the source of the cDNA or gDNA that made up the material.

In its sample, this clone was seen once. Assay: immunoSEQ multiplex PCR; the TCRdb copy retains only in-frame clones and omits some. Of approximately 160,000 clones listed, roughly four fifths were seen once; the top ten hold more than 9.5%. V dropped 2 bases and J dropped 8 bases, with 12 bases sitting between them. Germline V gene lookup returns CDR1 LNHDA and CDR2 SQIVND (reference sequence). The CDR3 runs to 13 residues. The sample taken for sequencing was peripheral blood. The clonotype comes from a man aged 55 to 70 with active or convalescent COVID-19. This chain joins TRBV19 and TRBJ1-2, with D possibly matching TRBD1 (6 bases). In DNA, the CDR3 is TGTGCCAGTAGTATAAGGACAGCTCAAGGCTACACCTTC. As protein: CASSIRTAQGYTF.